This T cell receptor (beta chain) was captured by sequencing in a study of CD8 T cells in ankylosing spondylitis. The study, taken as a whole, reports: A motif of 7 to 9 highly homologous TCR beta variants was seen as apparently characteristic of ankylosing spondylitis blood.

This clonotype was counted at least ten times. Its antigen remains unknown. The germline V gene encodes CDR1 SGHKS and CDR2 YYEKEE (reference sequence). CDR3 size: 15 residues. Trimming cost V 3 bases and J 3 bases, with 14 bases left between them. From the 5' RACE reads, TCRdb called clonotypes with MiXCR, one entry per CDR3 protein. This table holds hundreds of thousands of distinct CDR3 sequences, 10% to 15% found once. The material sequenced was blood, either unsorted or a sorted T cell fraction (not recorded which). This sequence originates from a male donor with ankylosing spondylitis. The rearrangement joins TRBV5-5 to TRBJ2-3; perhaps TRBD1 as D (6 bases). The CDR3 loop is CASSYTGLGTDTQYF. The CDR3 nucleotides are TGTGCCAGCAGCTACACAGGGTTGGGGACAGATACGCAGTATTTT.